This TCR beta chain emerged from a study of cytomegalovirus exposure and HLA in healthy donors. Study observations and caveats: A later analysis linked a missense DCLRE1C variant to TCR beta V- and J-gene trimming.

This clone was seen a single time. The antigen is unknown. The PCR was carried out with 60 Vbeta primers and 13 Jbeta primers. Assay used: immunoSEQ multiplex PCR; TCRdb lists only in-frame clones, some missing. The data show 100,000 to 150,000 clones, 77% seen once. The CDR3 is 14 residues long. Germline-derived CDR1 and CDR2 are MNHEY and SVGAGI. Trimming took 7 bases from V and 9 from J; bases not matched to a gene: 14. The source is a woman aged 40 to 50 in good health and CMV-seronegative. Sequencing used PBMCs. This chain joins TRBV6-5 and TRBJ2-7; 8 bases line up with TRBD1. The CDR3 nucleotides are TGTGCCAGCACCCCTAGTCCAGGGGGCGGTGGGCAGTACTTC. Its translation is CASTPSPGGGGQYF.